This T cell receptor (beta chain) was profiled in a study of T cells in Graves' hyperthyroidism and ophthalmopathy. Findings and caveats of the study: Ophthalmopathy was distinguished from stable hyperthyroidism by 13 V-J signatures. Researchers found most expanded thyroid clonotypes above 0.001 in blood as well.

Using RNA transcripts as the source, TCR beta CDR3 regions were amplified. First-round RT-PCR of the TCR CDR3 relied on the HTBI primer set. TCRdb processed the multiplex PCR reads anew with MiXCR; each CDR3 protein has one entry. The sample consists of about 760,000 distinct CDR3 sequences, under 45% of them appearing once. This clonotype came up a few times. Its antigen is not known. Stable disease denoted Graves' hyperthyroidism without ophthalmopathy progression within 18 months. Patients aged 18 to 65 with hyperthyroidism were newly diagnosed, with duration under 2 months. Per germline, CDR1 KGHDR and CDR2 SFDVKD. This CDR3 has 14 amino acids. Trimming removed 4 bases at V and 5 bases at J, with 11 bases between.

V usage is TRBV24-1 and J usage is TRBJ1-5, with TRBD1 as a possible D gene (6 bases). This clonotype originated in a woman in her thirties or forties with Graves' hyperthyroidism. The specimen sequenced was blood. The DNA of the CDR3 is TGTGCCACCAGTGAGACAGGAAACTATCAGCCCCAGCATTTT. Translation gives CATSETGNYQPQHF.